This entry features one T cell receptor beta chain sequence. The sample is drawn from a study of CD8+CD57+ T cells in acquired aplastic anemia. V lost 8 bases to trimming and J lost 8 bases, with 10 bases between them. The germline V gene encodes CDR1 SNHLY and CDR2 FYNNEI. The CDR3 consists of 11 residues. Researchers used genomic DNA as the template to profile TCR beta VDJ and CDR3. TCRdb reanalysed the reads using MiXCR and keeps one entry per CDR3 protein. The sample records 200,000 to 300,000 distinct CDR3 sequences, roughly 80% being singletons. Patients chosen for sequencing had CD8+CD57+ cells that had expanded, as shown by flow cytometry.

V usage is TRBV2 and J usage is TRBJ2-1; D is undetermined. The sample comprised sorted CD4+, CD8+, or CD8+CD57+ T cells (not recorded which) from PBMCs. The TCR originated in a human donor with aplastic anemia. The CDR3, as DNA: TGTGCCAGCGACGCCCGATATGAGCAGTTCTTC. This codes for CASDARYEQFF.